The 9 T cell receptor beta chains below were found in one sample sequenced in a study. TCRdb reanalysed the 5' RACE reads using MiXCR and keeps one entry per CDR3 protein. The sample records over 9,500 distinct CDR3 sequences, 25% to 30% being singletons. Tregs were sorted as CD4+CD25+CD127-/low cells. Material: Tregs sorted from a lymph node. These receptors came from a female donor with breast cancer.

V gene TRBV6-6 combines with J gene TRBJ1-1, with a weak D call TRBD1 (5 bases). The V end was cut by 0 bases, the J end by 7 bases, with 9 bases between. From germline, CDR1 is MNHNY and CDR2 SVGAGI (reference sequence). CDR3 length equals 13 residues. CDR3 coding DNA: TGTGCCAGCAGTTACTCCACAGGAAGTGAAGCTTTCTTT. Translated, it gives CASSYSTGSEAFF.

There are many counts of this clonotype. The chain carries TRBV6-1 and TRBJ1-2; TRBD1 might be the D (5 bases). This CDR3 spans 15 amino acids. Germline V gene data show CDR1 as MNHNS and CDR2 as SASEGT. V was pared by 2 bases and J by 2 bases, with 12 bases between. The CDR3 DNA reads TGTGCCAGCAGTGAAACCCAATCAGGGAACTATGGCTACACCTTC. Translation gives CASSETQSGNYGYTF.

This clonotype is medium-sized in the sample. This chain links TRBV29-1 with TRBJ2-2, with D perhaps assigned TRBD1 or TRBD2 (5 bases each). The CDR3 length is 12 residues. Germline V gene data show CDR1 as SQVTM and CDR2 as ANQGSEA. Trimming took 4 bases from V and 4 from J, leaving 7 bases between them. CDR3 amino acids: CSVAGGTGELFF. The CDR3, as DNA: TGCAGCGTTGCTGGGGGCACCGGGGAGCTGTTTTTT.

This clonotype counts as medium-sized. The chain has TRBV6-1 and TRBJ2-1; 8 bases align to TRBD2. CDR3 length: 17 amino acids. Trimming at V came to 3 bases and at J to 0 bases, leaving 7 bases not matched to a gene. CDR1 MNHNS and CDR2 SASEGT come from the germline V gene. The CDR3 DNA follows: TGTGCCAGCAGTGAGCAGCTAGCGGGTATCTCCTACAATGAGCAGTTCTTC. Protein sequence: CASSEQLAGISYNEQFF.

Judged by abundance, this clonotype is medium-sized. The CDR3 DNA sequence: TGCGCCAGCAGCCGTAACATTGCGAACACTGAAGCTTTCTTT. Protein sequence: CASSRNIANTEAFF. The rearrangement links TRBV4-1 to TRBJ1-1; D call uncertain. V gave up 4 bases and J gave up 1 base, with 10 bases separating them. This CDR3 is built from 14 residues. CDR1 and CDR2 from the germline V gene are MGHRA and YSYEKL.

The chain employs TRBV5-4 and TRBJ1-5, with D unresolved. V was trimmed by 0 bases and J by 3 bases, leaving 10 bases between them. This CDR3 comprises 15 residues. Germline CDR1 reads SGHNT; CDR2 reads YYREEE (reference sequence). This CDR3 reads CASSLAPDNNQPQHF. The CDR3 DNA sequence: TGTGCCAGCAGCTTGGCGCCGGATAACAATCAGCCCCAGCATTTT.

Concerning this clonotype: Given a much more abundant clone one base away, this may be a read error. The V and J genes are TRBV7-8 and TRBJ2-1; TRBD1 is a possible D gene (5 bases). The ends were cut back, 2 bases at V and 10 bases at J, with 12 bases in the middle. CDR1 is SGHVS, CDR2 FQNEAQ, per germline. The CDR3 runs to 13 residues. The CDR3 sequence: CASSLYQGNEQFF. Here the CDR3 DNA reads TGTGCCAGCAGCTTATACCAGGGAAACGAGCAGTTCTTC.

This clonotype was recorded many times. This sequence joins TRBV29-1 and TRBJ1-2, with D possibly TRBD1 on 5 matching bases. In germline, CDR1 is SQVTM, CDR2 ANQGSEA. Deletions cut 2 bases from V and 3 bases from J, with 7 bases between. The CDR3 extends over 12 amino acids. CDR3 nucleotide sequence: TGCAGCGTTGAAACGACAGACTATGGCTACACCTTC. This gives the protein CSVETTDYGYTF.

Concerning this clonotype: This likely comes from a read error, as the CDR3 has no conserved phenylalanine or tryptophan at its end. The DNA is left out, because the CDR3 cannot be placed on it with certainty; the CDR3 is given as TCRdb lists it. The genes are TRBV24-1 and TRBJ2-2. CDR1 and CDR2 from the germline V gene are KGHDR and SFDVKD. The CDR3 is made up of 13 amino acids, end residues included. CDR3 sequence reads: CATSVKDTGELCC.